The 29 T cell receptor beta chains reported below all come from one sample, sequenced in a study of T cell responses to AZD1222 COVID-19 vaccine. Data came from immunoSEQ multiplex PCR; TCRdb stores just in-frame clones and leaves some out. This sample has 100,000 to 150,000 clones, with 88% found just once. Sequencing used peripheral blood, obtained on day 0 of AZD1222 vaccination. The receptors originated from an adult in good health.

In this sample, this clone turned up once. The chain combines TRBV4-3 with TRBJ1-3; 8 bases fit TRBD1. CDR1 is LGHNA, CDR2 YSLEER, per germline. The CDR3 runs 14 residues. The V segment lost 1 base and the J segment 7 bases; nucleotides outside the gene matches: 3. CDR3 DNA sequence: TGCGCCAGCAGCCAAGGGACAGGGAGTAACACCATATATTTT. Translation gives CASSQGTGSNTIYF.

Regarding this clone: Other DNA sequences of this sample code for an identical CDR3. The chain uses TRBV19 and TRBJ2-7; D gene ambiguous. Per germline, CDR1 LNHDA and CDR2 SQIVND (reference sequence). The CDR3 runs 11 residues. V lost 6 bases and J lost 3, with 6 bases in between. CDR3 bases: TGTGCCAGTAGCGGATACTACGAGCAGTACTTC. Residues: CASSGYYEQYF.

V usage is TRBV6-1 and J usage is TRBJ2-7; perhaps TRBD2 as D (5 bases). The V and J ends lost 4 bases and 3 bases respectively, with 19 bases between them. This CDR3 has 16 amino acids. Per the germline V gene, CDR1 is MNHNS and CDR2 is SASEGT. The CDR3 DNA reads TGTGCCAGCAGTGCCTGGGAGTCTTCGGCTGGCTACGAGCAGTACTTC. Residues: CASSAWESSAGYEQYF.

The gene calls are TRBV7-7 and TRBJ2-7; a possible D gene is TRBD2 (5 bases). Trimming cost V 5 bases and J 2 bases, with 19 bases left between them. CDR3 length equals 16 residues. Germline CDR1 is SSHAT and CDR2 is FNYEAQ (reference sequence). CDR3 loop: CASSPPSSGGAYEQYF. The DNA of the CDR3 is TGTGCCAGCAGCCCTCCTTCCTCCGGAGGCGCCTACGAGCAGTACTTC.

Here the CDR3 reads CASSPGQGSYNEQFF. In nucleotides, the CDR3 is TGTGCCAGCAGCCCGGGACAGGGATCCTACAATGAGCAGTTCTTC. This rearrangement joins TRBV6-5 to TRBJ2-1; 9 bases fit TRBD1. The trim removed 6 bases at V and 1 base at J, leaving 4 bases unmatched. Germline-derived CDR1 and CDR2 are MNHEY and SVGAGI. The CDR3 loop spans 15 amino acids.

The rearrangement uses TRBV6-5 and TRBJ2-2, with 8 positions matching TRBD2. CDR1 is MNHEY, CDR2 SVGAGI, per germline. The J segment lost 7 bases and the V segment lost 0 bases, leaving 4 bases of the junction unmatched. The CDR3 length is 15 residues. The CDR3 region is CASSYSTSGDGELFF. CDR3 coding DNA: TGTGCCAGCAGTTACTCTACTAGCGGTGACGGGGAGCTGTTTTTT.

The chain joins TRBV20-1 to TRBJ2-7; D gene ambiguous. Trimming removed 0 bases from V and 6 bases from J, with 6 bases in between. Germline CDR1 and CDR2: DFQATT and SNEGSKA (reference sequence). The CDR3 has 11 residues. CDR3 nucleotide sequence: TGCAGTGCTAGAGAAGGGCTCGAGCAGTACTTC. The encoded protein is CSAREGLEQYF.

This clone was counted only a few times. The genes are TRBV6-2 or TRBV6-3 and TRBJ2-2, with 7 positions matching TRBD1. This CDR3 is built from 15 residues. V shed 5 bases, J shed 2 bases, and the junction held 5 bases outside the gene matches. Germline-derived CDR1 and CDR2 are MNHEY and SVGEGT. The CDR3 region has the DNA TGTGCCAGCAGTAAAGGGGGCGCAAACACCGGGGAGCTGTTTTTT. It encodes CASSKGGANTGELFF.

As concerns this clone: The germline gene is not matched at one end of the junction; a read error may be the cause. This sequence joins TRBV6-2 or TRBV6-3 and TRBJ2-1; no clear D. This CDR3 spans 11 amino acids. Germline CDR1 reads MNHEY; CDR2 reads SVGEGT. The CDR3 protein is CASSYSQILLF. The CDR3 nucleotides are TGTGCCAGCAGTTACTCGCAGATCCTGCTCTTC.

V and J are TRBV7-9 and TRBJ1-5, with D possibly matching TRBD1 (5 bases). The CDR3 length is 14 residues. Germline-derived CDR1 and CDR2 are SEHNR and FQNEAQ (reference sequence). V shed 5 bases and J shed 5 bases, with 13 bases lying between them. Here the CDR3 reads CASSHWGPDQPQHF. In DNA form, the CDR3 reads TGTGCCAGCAGCCACTGGGGACCAGATCAGCCCCAGCATTTT.

The V call is TRBV18, the J call TRBJ1-4, with D possibly matching TRBD1 (6 bases). There are 14 residues in the CDR3. The germline gives CDR1 KGHSH, CDR2 LQKENI. The V end lost 2 bases, the J end lost 5 bases, and 9 bases lay between the germline ends. In DNA, the CDR3 is TGTGCCAGCTCACCAATGCAGGGGAATGAAAAACTGTTTTTT. Amino acids: CASSPMQGNEKLFF.

The count of this clone is one. This rearrangement joins TRBV21-1 to TRBJ1-2; the table's D call of TRBD1 was not tested on the DNA. TRBV21-1 is a pseudogene locus. This CDR3 region has 15 residues. CDR3 in amino acids: CASSTSQGPNYGYTF. In DNA, the CDR3 is TGTGCCAGCAGCACTTCGCAGGGGCCCAACTATGGCTACACCTTC.

The rearrangement joins TRBV6-5 to TRBJ2-7; no definite D call. Germline V CDR1 and CDR2: MNHEY, SVGAGI. Trimming removed 6 bases from V and 0 bases from J, with 12 bases in between. The CDR3 has 14 amino acids. The CDR3 region has the DNA TGTGCCAGCAGCCTGGGTAGTTTCTCCTACGAGCAGTACTTC. Protein sequence: CASSLGSFSYEQYF.

This clone occurred a few times. This chain connects TRBV4-1 to TRBJ2-1; unclear D gene. The V gene's germline CDR1 is MGHRA and CDR2 YSYEKL. The CDR3 is made up of 14 amino acids. V was pared by 2 bases and J by 7 bases, with 12 bases between. The CDR3 loop reads CASSQLIDWNEQFF. Here the CDR3 DNA reads TGCGCCAGCAGCCAACTTATAGACTGGAATGAGCAGTTCTTC.

The rearrangement joins TRBV27 to TRBJ1-6; TRBD1 might be the D (6 bases). The V end was cut by 5 bases, the J end by 7 bases, with 12 bases between. Germline V lookup: CDR1 MNHEY, CDR2 SMNVEV (reference sequence). This CDR3 is 14 amino acids long. The CDR3 loop is CASSKGQLNSPLHF. The CDR3 DNA is TGTGCCAGCAGTAAAGGACAGCTAAATTCACCCCTCCACTTT.

CDR3 coding DNA: TGTGCCAGCAGCCGAGGAATGGCGACGGACACAGATACGCAGTATTTT. Translating it yields CASSRGMATDTDTQYF. This sequence joins TRBV14 and TRBJ2-3; D gene ambiguous. Trimming took 4 bases from V and 2 from J, leaving 16 bases between them. Germline CDR1 is SGHDN and CDR2 is FVKESK. This CDR3 is 16 amino acids long.

J is TRBJ2-1 and V is TRBV19; 11 positions match TRBD2. The CDR3 spans 20 residues. With 7 bases clipped from V and 0 bases from J, the junction kept 17 bases outside the gene matches. Germline CDR1 is LNHDA and CDR2 is SQIVND (reference sequence). CDR3 DNA sequence: TGTGCCAGTACCGCGGGGGGTAGCGGGAGGGCCTCCCCCTCCTACAATGAGCAGTTCTTC. It translates to CASTAGGSGRASPSYNEQFF.

This clone was observed a handful of times. J is TRBJ2-3 and V is TRBV2, with a tentative D call TRBD1 (5 bases). V lost 8 bases, J lost 0 bases, and 12 bases lay in between. In germline, CDR1 is SNHLY, CDR2 FYNNEI. The CDR3 is 14 amino acids. CDR3 bases: TGTGCCAGCTGCCGAGACAGAAGCACAGATACGCAGTATTTT. As protein: CASCRDRSTDTQYF.

The rearrangement joins TRBV15 to TRBJ2-3; D gene uncertain. CDR3 size: 17 residues. V lost 4 bases and J 3 bases, leaving 20 bases between the germline ends. The germline CDR1 and CDR2 sequences are LNHNV and YYDKDF (reference sequence). This chain's CDR3 is CATSTRPPNFKTDTQYF. The CDR3 nucleotides read TGTGCCACCAGCACCCGGCCCCCTAACTTCAAAACAGATACGCAGTATTTT.

The rearrangement joins TRBV20-1 to TRBJ2-7; D gene ambiguous. The CDR3 is made up of 11 amino acids. The V gene's germline CDR1 is DFQATT and CDR2 SNEGSKA (reference sequence). Trimming removed 5 bases from V and 4 bases from J, with 9 bases in between. The CDR3: CSAPGPYEQYF. DNA for the CDR3: TGCAGTGCTCCGGGCCCTTACGAGCAGTACTTC.

This chain joins TRBV30 and TRBJ1-1, with 7 bases fitting TRBD1. Per the germline V gene, CDR1 is GTSNPN and CDR2 is SVGIG (reference sequence). Losses at the gene ends were 4 bases for V and 5 bases for J; bases not matched to a gene: 7. The CDR3 covers 13 residues. The CDR3 reads CAWTIQGWTEAFF. The CDR3 DNA follows: TGTGCCTGGACCATACAGGGGTGGACTGAAGCTTTCTTT.

The chain couples TRBV6-5 to TRBJ2-4; either TRBD1 or TRBD2 may supply D (5 bases each). From germline, CDR1 is MNHEY and CDR2 SVGAGI. Trimming stripped 4 bases from V and 6 bases from J, with 16 bases between. The CDR3 extends over 15 amino acids. CDR3 sequence reads: CASSSARGAANIQYF. Here the CDR3 DNA reads TGTGCCAGCAGTTCCGCACGAGGGGCGGCAAACATTCAGTACTTC.

The V call is TRBV29-1, the J call TRBJ1-5; D gene ambiguous. The CDR3 has 12 amino acids. Looked up from germline, CDR1 is SQVTM and CDR2 is ANQGSEA. V was trimmed by 5 bases and J by 6 bases, leaving 11 bases between them. As DNA, the CDR3 is TGCAGCGTTAGCCGGGAGGGTCAGCCCCAGCATTTT. This translates into CSVSREGQPQHF.

On this clone itself: Distinct nucleotide sequences in the sample also encode this CDR3. The chain couples TRBV7-2 to TRBJ2-1; the D gene is possibly TRBD2 (5 bases). The CDR3 is 11 amino acids. Germline V gene data show CDR1 as SGHTA and CDR2 as FQGNSA. V was clipped by 6 bases and J by 6 bases, with 6 bases between them. The CDR3 bases are TGTGCCAGCAGTCGGGGCAATGAGCAGTTCTTC. It is translated as CASSRGNEQFF.

The V gene is TRBV6-5, the J gene TRBJ1-2, with 7 bases matching TRBD1. Germline CDR1 reads MNHEY; CDR2 reads SVGAGI. The CDR3 totals 16 residues. The V gene end was trimmed by 7 bases and the J gene end by 4 bases; junction bases not matched to a gene: 15. For the CDR3, the DNA is TGTGCCAGCACCTACTCATCCGGGACAGATCCCTATGGCTACACCTTC. The encoded protein is CASTYSSGTDPYGYTF.

The chain has TRBV9 and TRBJ1-1; 7 bases align to TRBD1. Germline V gives CDR1 SGDLS, CDR2 YYNGEE. V lost 7 bases, J lost 1 base, and 4 bases stayed unmatched. The CDR3 has 13 residues. The CDR3 here is CASAQGKNTEAFF. DNA of the CDR3: TGTGCCAGCGCACAGGGGAAGAACACTGAAGCTTTCTTT.

The CDR3 region is CAISVRTGAGGEQFF. The CDR3 coding sequence is TGTGCCATCAGTGTAAGGACAGGCGCGGGGGGTGAGCAGTTCTTC. The gene calls are TRBV10-3 and TRBJ2-1; TRBD2 might be the D (8 bases). V was cut by 4 bases and J by 9 bases, with 19 bases left in between. The germline V gene has CDR1 ENHRY and CDR2 SYGVKD. The CDR3 totals 15 residues.

The chain carries TRBV5-1 and TRBJ2-3; D not resolved. The CDR3 covers 15 residues. V lost 0 bases to trimming and J lost 2 bases, with 10 bases between them. Germline loops: CDR1 SGHRS, CDR2 YFSETQ. The CDR3 nucleotides read TGCGCCAGCAGCTTGGAGCAGATATCCACAGATACGCAGTATTTT. Its translation: CASSLEQISTDTQYF.

This CDR3 reads CASSAGTPIGYTF. CDR3 DNA: TGTGCCAGCAGCGCCGGGACACCCATCGGCTACACCTTC. The rearrangement links TRBV5-5 to TRBJ1-2; possible D gene TRBD1, 6 bases. The length of the CDR3 is 13 residues. Germline assignment: CDR1 SGHKS and CDR2 YYEKEE (reference sequence). With 4 bases removed from V and 8 bases from J, the gap between germline ends came to 15 bases.